There are many counts of the clone carrying this T cell receptor (beta chain). The antigen is not known. Unique molecular identifiers were incorporated into the prepared TCRbeta library. TCRdb independently ran MiXCR on the PCR reads; one entry per CDR3 protein. The sample lists over 400,000 distinct CDR3 sequences; roughly two fifths were seen once. The sample belongs to a study of T-cell reconstitution after alpha-beta-depleted transplantation in children. Study findings and constraints: At the one-year point after transplant, T-cell counts and TCRbeta diversity were found to come mostly from T cells that had been newly produced.

This specimen consisted of PBMCs, obtained before TCRalphabeta/CD19-depleted stem cell transplant. The source is a girl between 2 and 10 years old with aplastic anemia, due to receive a stem cell transplant.

The DNA for the CDR3 is TGTGCCAGCAGCCAGGGTCAACTGCAGTTCTTC. This translates into CASSQGQLQFF. This sequence joins TRBV3-1 and TRBJ2-1; D is uncertain. CDR1 is LGHDT and CDR2 is YNNKEL in the germline V gene (reference sequence). V was shortened by 3 bases and J by 12 bases, with 9 bases between the two germline ends. The CDR3 has 11 amino acids.